Listed here are 3 T cell receptor beta chains from one sample, sequenced in a study of blood T cell repertoires in COVID-19. Produced via immunoSEQ multiplex PCR; TCRdb's table is partial and in-frame only. The data show some 70,000 clones, with 75% to 85% seen just once and roughly two fifths held by the top ten. Sequencing was done on a sample of peripheral blood. The receptors here all came from a man at least 80 years old with acute or convalescent COVID-19.

The rearrangement uses TRBV3-1 (or the pseudogene TRBV3-2) and TRBJ1-5; a possible D gene is TRBD1 (6 bases). This CDR3 has 15 amino acids. Trimming took 0 bases from V and 4 from J, leaving 10 bases between them. Germline V gene data show CDR1 as LGHDT and CDR2 as YNNKEL (reference sequence). The CDR3 DNA reads as TGTGCCAGCAGCCAAGACGGGGGGCAGAATCAGCCCCAGCATTTT. Protein sequence: CASSQDGGQNQPQHF.

This chain uses TRBV6-1 with TRBJ2-2; weak D call: TRBD1 (7 bases). This CDR3 is 15 amino acids long. Germline V CDR1 and CDR2: MNHNS, SASEGT. V was cut by 2 bases and J by 2 bases, with 9 bases left in between. CDR3 amino acids: CASSEQGGNTGELFF. DNA of the CDR3: TGTGCCAGCAGTGAACAGGGGGGTAACACCGGGGAGCTGTTTTTT.

This chain connects TRBV27 to TRBJ2-7, with a possible D match to TRBD2 (7 bases). The ends were cut back, 3 bases at V and 2 bases at J, with 14 bases in the middle. The germline gives CDR1 MNHEY, CDR2 SMNVEV (reference sequence). The CDR3 is 15 amino acids. The CDR3 region is CASSFRGGVPYEQYF. Here the CDR3 DNA reads TGTGCCAGCAGTTTTAGGGGGGGGGTCCCCTACGAGCAGTACTTC.